These 17 T cell receptor beta chains share one sample of origin, sequenced in a study of T-cell memory formation after mild COVID-19. TCRdb re-called the 5' RACE reads through MiXCR, storing one row per CDR3 protein. The sample includes fewer than 700,000 distinct CDR3 sequences, about 20% of them seen just once. The specimen was PBMCs or a T cell subset sorted from them (not recorded which). The receptors here all came from an adult woman who had mild COVID-19 (a few samples of this study predate the infection). Cell type and time point are not known.

The sample holds a few counts of this clonotype. V is TRBV20-1 and J is TRBJ1-5; D is uncertain. Trimming took 0 bases from V and 8 from J, leaving 8 bases between them. CDR3 size: 12 residues. Per the germline V gene, CDR1 is DFQATT and CDR2 is SNEGSKA (reference sequence). DNA of the CDR3: TGCAGTGCTAGAGATGTTAGTAAGCCCCAGCATTTT. Amino acids: CSARDVSKPQHF.

The CDR3 protein is CASRGSLSNQPQHF. CDR3 coding DNA: TGTGCCAGCAGAGGATCTCTAAGCAATCAGCCCCAGCATTTT. The rearrangement joins TRBV12-3 or TRBV12-4 to TRBJ1-5; no clear D gene. This CDR3 contains 14 residues. V was shortened by 6 bases and J by 1 base, with 10 bases between the two germline ends.

A single count supports this clonotype. This chain links TRBV20-1 with TRBJ2-1; D is possibly TRBD2 (5 bases). With 0 bases removed from V and 0 bases from J, the gap between germline ends came to 12 bases. This CDR3 comprises 16 residues. In germline, CDR1 is DFQATT, CDR2 SNEGSKA (reference sequence). The CDR3 DNA sequence: TGCAGTGCTAGAGAGGCTAGCCTAAGCTCCTACAATGAGCAGTTCTTC. Its translation: CSAREASLSSYNEQFF.

The chain employs TRBV18 and TRBJ2-7; the match to TRBD2 covers 8 bases. Germline CDR1 reads KGHSH; CDR2 reads LQKENI. Trimming removed 6 bases from V and 4 bases from J; junction bases left unmatched: 11. The CDR3 is made up of 15 amino acids. The CDR3 bases are TGTGCCAGCTCGCCCCCCAGCGGGAGTAAGTACGAGCAGTACTTC. Translation gives CASSPPSGSKYEQYF.

V is TRBV11-3 and J is TRBJ2-5, with 13 bases identical to TRBD2. CDR1 and CDR2 (germline): SGHNT, YENEEA. The CDR3 contains 15 residues. The V and J ends lost 4 bases and 4 bases, in that order; junction bases with no gene match: 3. CDR3 in amino acids: CASSSGTSGTETQYF. The CDR3 DNA follows: TGTGCCAGCAGCTCGGGGACTAGCGGGACAGAGACCCAGTACTTC.

The rearrangement joins TRBV5-1 to TRBJ1-2; tentatively, D is TRBD1 (5 bases). There are 13 residues in the CDR3. CDR1 and CDR2 from the germline V gene are SGHRS and YFSETQ. The germline V and J ends were trimmed by 4 bases and 8 bases, with 15 bases remaining between them. The DNA for the CDR3 is TGCGCCAGCAGCGAGGGGACCCCCCGGGGCTACACCTTC. It specifies CASSEGTPRGYTF.

In its sample, this clonotype was seen a few times. The genes are TRBV2 and TRBJ1-1, with D possibly matching TRBD1 (6 bases). Looked up from germline, CDR1 is SNHLY and CDR2 is FYNNEI. Trimming stripped 4 bases from V and 4 bases from J, with 13 bases between. CDR3 size: 14 residues. The CDR3 nucleotides are TGTGCCAGCAGTGGTGGGGGCCGGGGCACTGAAGCTTTCTTT. Its protein is CASSGGGRGTEAFF.

This clonotype has a count of ten or more. The chain joins TRBV12-3 or TRBV12-4 to TRBJ2-1; 9 bases match TRBD2. This CDR3 comprises 14 residues. J lost 9 bases, V lost 4 bases, and 7 bases had no gene match. CDR3 DNA: TGTGCCAGCAGTTCCCTAGCGGGAAAGTTTGAGCAGTTCTTC. Amino acids: CASSSLAGKFEQFF.

The chain links TRBV5-6 to TRBJ1-1; 9 bases are a match to TRBD1. The length of the CDR3 is 16 residues. CDR1 SGHDT and CDR2 YYEEEE come from the germline V gene. V gave up 1 base and J gave up 5 bases; unmatched junction bases: 9. CDR3 DNA sequence: TGTGCCAGCAGCTTGACCCCCGGGACAGGGCGAACTGAAGCTTTCTTT. Residues: CASSLTPGTGRTEAFF. The whole variable domain, filled in from reference TRBV5-6 and TRBJ1-1, reads DAGVTQSPTHLIKTRGQQVTLRCSPKSGHDTVSWYQQALGQGPQFIFQYYEEEERQRGNFPDRFSGHQFPNYSSELNVNALLLGDSALYLCASSLTPGTGRTEAFFGQGTRLTVV.

In regard to this clonotype: At one of its ends the junction is not consistent with the germline gene, which may arise from a read error. In nucleotides, the CDR3 is TGTGCTAGCAGCTCCCCTACAGGGGGCTTCGGAGAGACCCAGTACTTC. Its translation: CASSSPTGGFGETQYF. J is TRBJ2-5 and V is TRBV7-7, with TRBD1 matching 9 bases. Germline assignment: CDR1 SSHAT and CDR2 FNYEAQ (reference sequence). The CDR3 has 16 amino acids.

The rearrangement joins TRBV20-1 to TRBJ2-2; 7 positions match TRBD1. V was pared by 0 bases and J by 4 bases, with 2 bases of the junction left unmatched. This CDR3 has 14 residues. CDR1 and CDR2 (germline): DFQATT, SNEGSKA (reference sequence). CDR3 sequence: CSARETGSTGELFF. The CDR3, as DNA: TGCAGTGCTAGAGAGACAGGGAGCACCGGGGAGCTGTTTTTT.

V and J are TRBV5-4 and TRBJ2-1; 8 bases are shared with TRBD1. In germline, CDR1 is SGHNT, CDR2 YYREEE (reference sequence). V lost 4 bases, J lost 5 bases, and 11 bases stayed unmatched. The CDR3 extends over 16 amino acids. CDR3 protein: CASSRWTGLGHNEQFF. The CDR3 DNA sequence: TGTGCCAGCAGCCGATGGACAGGGTTAGGGCACAATGAGCAGTTCTTC.

The J gene is TRBJ2-3, the V gene TRBV7-8, with TRBD2 matching 9 bases. V shed 3 bases, J shed 4 bases, and the junction held 11 bases outside the gene matches. The CDR3 contains 17 residues. CDR1 and CDR2 (germline): SGHVS, FQNEAQ. The CDR3 DNA reads TGTGCCAGCAGCTTGGAGCGGGGGGCCACTCTTTCAGATACGCAGTATTTT. This sequence encodes CASSLERGATLSDTQYF.

This clonotype showed up just a few times. The chain carries TRBV7-3 and TRBJ1-2; a possible D gene is TRBD1 (5 bases). Germline V gene sequence: CDR1 SGHTA, CDR2 FQGTGA. The CDR3 has 14 amino acids. Trimming took off 5 bases at V and 4 bases at J, with 14 bases between the two ends. For the CDR3, the DNA is TGTGCCAGCAGCACAGAACCAGGGAGCTATGGCTACACCTTC. Encoded protein: CASSTEPGSYGYTF.

V gene TRBV3-1 combines with J gene TRBJ1-1; unclear D gene. Trimming shortened V by 4 bases and J by 0 bases, and 12 bases separated the two germline ends. Germline CDR1 LGHDT, CDR2 YNNKEL (reference sequence). CDR3 length equals 15 residues. In DNA form, the CDR3 reads TGTGCCAGCAGCCCTTCGGCGGGTTTGAACACTGAAGCTTTCTTT. It encodes CASSPSAGLNTEAFF.

The chain has TRBV12-3 or TRBV12-4 and TRBJ2-1; perhaps TRBD2 as D (5 bases). The CDR3 has 14 residues. The germline V and J ends were trimmed by 10 bases and 0 bases, with 13 bases remaining between them. CDR3 in amino acids: CANKAESSYNEQFF. The CDR3 DNA follows: TGTGCCAACAAAGCGGAGAGCTCCTACAATGAGCAGTTCTTC.

This clonotype was picked up many times. This chain uses TRBV12-3 or TRBV12-4 with TRBJ2-6; 11 nucleotides match TRBD1. V shed 8 bases, J shed 0 bases, and the junction held 6 bases outside the gene matches. The length of the CDR3 is 17 residues. CDR3 in DNA: TGTGCCAGCGGACCCGGACAGGGGGCCTCTGGGGCCAACGTCCTGACTTTC. Translated, it gives CASGPGQGASGANVLTF.